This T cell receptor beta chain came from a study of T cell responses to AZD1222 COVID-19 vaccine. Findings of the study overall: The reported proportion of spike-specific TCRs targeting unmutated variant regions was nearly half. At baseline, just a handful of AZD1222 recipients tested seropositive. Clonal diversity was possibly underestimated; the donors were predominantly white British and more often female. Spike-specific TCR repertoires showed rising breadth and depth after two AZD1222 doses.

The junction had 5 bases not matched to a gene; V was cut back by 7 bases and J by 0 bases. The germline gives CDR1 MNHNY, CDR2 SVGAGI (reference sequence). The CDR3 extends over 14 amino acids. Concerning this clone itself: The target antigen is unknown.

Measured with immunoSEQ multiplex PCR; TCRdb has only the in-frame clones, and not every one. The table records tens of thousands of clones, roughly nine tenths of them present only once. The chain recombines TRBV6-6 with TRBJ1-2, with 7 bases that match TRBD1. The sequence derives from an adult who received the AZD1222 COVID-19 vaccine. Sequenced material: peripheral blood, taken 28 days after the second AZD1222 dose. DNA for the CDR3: TGTGCCAGCACCAGGGGGGGGACTAACTATGGCTACACCTTC. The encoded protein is CASTRGGTNYGYTF.